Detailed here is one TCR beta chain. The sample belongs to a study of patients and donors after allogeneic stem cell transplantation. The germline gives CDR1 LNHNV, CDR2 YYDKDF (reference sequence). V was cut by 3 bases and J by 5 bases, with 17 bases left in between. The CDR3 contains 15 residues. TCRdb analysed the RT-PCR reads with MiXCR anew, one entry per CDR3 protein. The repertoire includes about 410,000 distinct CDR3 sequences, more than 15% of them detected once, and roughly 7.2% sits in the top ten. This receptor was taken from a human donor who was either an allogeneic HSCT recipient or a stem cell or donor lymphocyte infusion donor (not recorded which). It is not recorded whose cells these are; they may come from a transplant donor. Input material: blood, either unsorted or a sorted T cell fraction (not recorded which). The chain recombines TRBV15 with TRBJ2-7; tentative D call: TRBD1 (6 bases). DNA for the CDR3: TGTGCCACCAGCAGGGACAGCGCCGGAGCCAACGAGCAGTACTTC. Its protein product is CATSRDSAGANEQYF. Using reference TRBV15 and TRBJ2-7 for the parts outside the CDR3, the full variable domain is DAMVIQNPRYQVTQFGKPVTLSCSQTLNHNVMYWYQQKSSQAPKLLFHYYDKDFNNEADTPDNFQSRRPNTSFCFLDIRSPGLGDTAMYLCATSRDSAGANEQYFGPGTRLTVT.